Detailed here is one T cell receptor beta chain. Its matching antigen is unknown. This sample is drawn from a study of human CD8 memory T cell subsets. The length of the CDR3 is 14 residues. From germline, CDR1 is DFQATT and CDR2 SNEGSKA (reference sequence). Making the TCR beta libraries relied on UMI-labeled 5' RACE. Reanalyzing the 5' RACE reads, TCRdb keeps one entry per CDR3 protein, without DNA. The sample holds around 11,000 distinct CDR3 sequences. Enrichment of total CD8+ T cells was achieved using negative magnetic separation. Study conclusions and caveats: Stem-like memory and precursor exhausted T cell populations exhibited comparably high diversity, in distinction to effector memory cells. Chao1 was used to estimate diversity, and its estimates suggested stem-like memory T cells were more diverse than precursor exhausted T cells.

Sequencing was carried out using CD8+ T cells from PBMCs. This TCR was sampled from a human donor in good health. The gene calls are TRBV20-1 and TRBJ2-3; without DNA, the TCRdb call of TRBD1 cannot be checked. This chain's CDR3 is CSARDGRDWDTQYF.